This T cell receptor (beta chain) came from a study of control samples from healthy donors and cancer patients (dated by TCRdb to the early 2020s). As concerns this clone: Its antigen is unknown. No much larger clone is present one base from it, and per-base qualities are unavailable.

To prepare the library, the immunoSEQ multiplex PCR assay was applied. Here the immuneACCESS table is served through TCRdb, limited to in-frame sequences with V and J called. Missing clones are a known gap in these copies; in checked studies unresolved V genes cover under half, and the rest lacks a known reason. This sample is represented by hundreds of thousands of clones; 75% to 95% of them were singletons. The ten largest clonotypes hold approximately 6.3% of the sample. The V and J ends are trimmed by 5 bases and 2 bases, leaving 22 bases between them. The CDR3 runs 17 amino acids, cysteine and phenylalanine included. This entry keeps only the CDR3 DNA: 51 bases, framed from base 1. Taken from the germline V gene (reference sequence), the CDR1 and CDR2 loops are LNHNV and YYDKDF.

Sequences were obtained from PBMCs. This TCR was recovered from a man aged 40-55 years with head and neck cancer. This receptor chain uses TRBV15 and TRBJ2-7, with TRBD2 tentatively as D gene (5 bases match). CDR3 protein: CATSAQRVSQAAYEQYF. The nucleotide sequence reads TGTGCCACCAGCGCACAGAGGGTTTCGCAGGCCGCCTACGAGCAGTACTTC.